This T cell receptor beta chain was observed in a study of monozygotic twins with inflammatory bowel disease. About this clonotype itself: Antigen unknown.

Regarding the study as a whole: Repertoire similarity did not separate concordant from discordant twins, possibly from limited power.

There were eight separate reactions per sample in which cDNA was made. TCRalpha and TCRbeta cDNA went through nested PCRs of 16 and 9 cycles, two in total. TCRdb derives one entry per CDR3 protein from the 5' RACE reads, leaving out DNA. The repertoire table contains approximately 120,000 distinct CDR3 sequences. The CDR3 sequence is 16 residues long. Germline CDR1 reads SGHTA; CDR2 reads FQGNSA. This TCR was sampled from a human donor with ulcerative colitis or Crohn's disease, or a healthy co-twin of an affected twin (not recorded which). This rearrangement joins TRBV7-2 to TRBJ2-7; TCRdb lists TRBD2, though no DNA is available to test this call. The sequenced sample consisted of blood. CDR3 in amino acids: CASSLAFASGRNEQYF.